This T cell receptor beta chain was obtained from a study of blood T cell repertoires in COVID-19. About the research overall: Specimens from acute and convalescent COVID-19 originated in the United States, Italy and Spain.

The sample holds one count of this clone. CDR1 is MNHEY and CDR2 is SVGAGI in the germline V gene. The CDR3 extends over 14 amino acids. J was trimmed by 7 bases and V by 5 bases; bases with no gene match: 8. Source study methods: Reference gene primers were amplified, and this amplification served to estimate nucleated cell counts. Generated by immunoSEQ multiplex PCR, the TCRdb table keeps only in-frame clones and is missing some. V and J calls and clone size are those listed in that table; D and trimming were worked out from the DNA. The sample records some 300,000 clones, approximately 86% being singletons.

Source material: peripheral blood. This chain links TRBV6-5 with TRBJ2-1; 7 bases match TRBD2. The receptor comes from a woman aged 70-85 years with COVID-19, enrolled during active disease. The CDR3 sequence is CASSLSGGWNEQFF. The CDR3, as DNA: TGTGCCAGCAGTCTATCGGGGGGTTGGAATGAGCAGTTCTTC.